This TCR beta chain appears in the sequencing data of a study of blood T cells in healthy people across ages. Whole-study findings and limits: Roughly linearly, TCR beta diversity per million T cells fell as age increased.

Combining a sample-barcoded 5' primer with a J-beta primer mix, a second PCR ran for about 7 to 11 cycles. A template-switch adaptor containing 12 random nucleotides labeled each cDNA molecule. TCRdb re-derived calls from the 5' RACE reads in MiXCR, one entry per CDR3 protein. This table has around 1,500,000 distinct CDR3 sequences, around 39% appearing once. The CDR3 length is 12 residues. Germline-derived CDR1 and CDR2 are ENHRY and SYGVKD. Trimming took off 2 bases at V and 2 bases at J, with 4 bases between the two ends. This clonotype appeared many times. What it recognizes is unknown. This clonotype originated in a woman younger than 35 in good health. This rearrangement joins TRBV10-3 to TRBJ2-7, with D uncertain. The material sequenced was blood. For the CDR3, the DNA is TGTGCCATCAGTGAGGGCCCCTACGAGCAGTACTTC. Protein product: CAISEGPYEQYF.